This entry features one T cell receptor (beta chain) sequence. A read error may explain this, as a much larger clone is one base away. MiXCR, applied by TCRdb to the PCR reads, yields one record per CDR3 protein. The sample records around 19,000 distinct CDR3 sequences, about 50% being singletons. This record belongs to a study of CD4 and CD8 cells across lung adenocarcinoma regions. The CDR3 runs 17 residues. Trimming at V came to 4 bases and at J to 1 base, leaving 7 bases not matched to a gene. Germline lookup yields CDR1 WSHSY and CDR2 SAAADI. The genes are TRBV10-2 and TRBJ2-1, with TRBD2 identical over 10 bases. Specimen: CD8+ T cells from the center of a lung tumor. The TCR originated in a female donor with lung adenocarcinoma. The CD4 and CD8 labels of this study may be unreliable. In DNA form, the CDR3 reads TGCGCCAGCAGTGGGAAAGGACTAGCGGATTCCTACAATGAGCAGTTCTTC. This gives the protein CASSGKGLADSYNEQFF.